One and the same sample provided the 10 T cell receptor beta chains below, sequenced in a study of PD-1 blockade in classical Hodgkin lymphoma. This table comes from immunoSEQ multiplex PCR, and its TCRdb copy is limited to in-frame clones, with some not included. The data contain 45,000 to 55,000 clones, over 70% of them singletons. Each of the patients experienced relapse following autologous stem cell transplantation, and their brentuximab vedotin exposure differed. Sequencing used peripheral blood mononuclear cells (PBMCs), obtained at baseline. These receptor sequences come from a human donor with classical Hodgkin lymphoma.

This clone came up a few times. The chain has TRBV29-1 and TRBJ1-1; D possibly corresponds to TRBD1 (5 bases). The CDR3 is made up of 17 amino acids. Germline V gives CDR1 SQVTM, CDR2 ANQGSEA. Trimming removed 4 bases from V and 3 bases from J, with 24 bases in between. Here the CDR3 reads CSVGPVGRGWTDTEAFF. CDR3 nucleotide sequence: TGCAGCGTTGGCCCAGTGGGACGAGGTTGGACTGACACTGAAGCTTTCTTT. The full variable domain, in which reference TRBV29-1 and TRBJ1-1 provide the parts outside the CDR3, is SAVISQKPSRDICQRGTSLTIQCQVDSQVTMMFWYRQQPGQSLTLIATANQGSEATYESGFVIDKFPISRPNLTFSTLTVSNMSPEDSSIYLCSVGPVGRGWTDTEAFFGQGTRLTVV.

This clone was found once. The DNA for the CDR3 is TGTGCCAGCAGCTTAGGATCGGTAACAGATACGCAGTATTTT. Encoded protein: CASSLGSVTDTQYF. The rearrangement uses TRBV7-2 and TRBJ2-3; D is uncertain. This CDR3 spans 14 amino acids. Trimming left V 1 base short and J 3 bases short, with 8 bases between. Germline V gene sequence: CDR1 SGHTA, CDR2 FQGNSA.

This clone was seen just once. The chain is built from TRBV6-1 and TRBJ1-5; 9 bases line up with TRBD1. The germline gives CDR1 MNHNS, CDR2 SASEGT. V lost 4 bases and J lost 1; bases outside the gene matches: 8. This CDR3 comprises 17 residues. CDR3 in amino acids: CASSGGQGSASNQPQHF. CDR3 bases: TGTGCCAGCAGTGGGGGACAGGGTAGCGCGAGCAATCAGCCCCAGCATTTT.

This clone was detected once. V is TRBV27 and J is TRBJ2-1; D is possibly TRBD1 (5 bases). Deletions cut 5 bases from V and 6 bases from J, with 17 bases between. Per germline, CDR1 MNHEY and CDR2 SMNVEV (reference sequence). The CDR3 runs 15 residues. The CDR3 here is CASSLKGIRFNEQFF. In DNA form, the CDR3 reads TGTGCCAGCAGTCTGAAGGGGATTCGGTTCAATGAGCAGTTCTTC.

This chain links TRBV5-4 with TRBJ2-1, with 11 bases that match TRBD2. CDR3 length: 17 amino acids. CDR1 is SGHNT, CDR2 YYREEE, per germline (reference sequence). The V segment lost 3 bases and the J segment 4 bases; nucleotides outside the gene matches: 9. The CDR3 region is CASSSPTSGTLYNEQFF. The DNA of the CDR3 is TGTGCCAGCAGCTCGCCGACTAGCGGGACCTTATACAATGAGCAGTTCTTC. The whole variable domain, filled in from reference TRBV5-4 and TRBJ2-1, reads ETGVTQSPTHLIKTRGQQVTLRCSSQSGHNTVSWYQQALGQGPQFIFQYYREEENGRGNFPPRFSGLQFPNYSSELNVNALELDDSALYLCASSSPTSGTLYNEQFFGPGTRLTVL.

This chain connects TRBV7-2 to TRBJ2-3; D gene ambiguous. The CDR3 spans 12 residues. The V end lost 7 bases, the J end lost 3 bases, and 8 bases lay between the germline ends. Looked up from germline, CDR1 is SGHTA and CDR2 is FQGNSA. CDR3 residues: CASTLGTDTQYF. In DNA form, the CDR3 reads TGTGCCAGCACCTTGGGGACAGATACGCAGTATTTT.

This clone has only a few counts. This sequence joins TRBV7-2 and TRBJ2-3; 7 positions agree with TRBD2. Germline loops: CDR1 SGHTA, CDR2 FQGNSA. V shed 2 bases, J shed 2 bases, and the junction held 7 bases outside the gene matches. The CDR3 is made up of 16 amino acids. The CDR3 spells CASSLRAGFFTDTQYF. For the CDR3, the DNA is TGTGCCAGCAGCTTAAGAGCGGGGTTCTTCACAGATACGCAGTATTTT.

The chain combines TRBV4-1 with TRBJ2-2; D is ambiguous. V lost 3 bases, J lost 2 bases, and 10 bases lay in between. This CDR3 spans 15 amino acids. Germline V gene data show CDR1 as MGHRA and CDR2 as YSYEKL. CDR3 nucleotides: TGCGCCAGCAGCCATGGTCGCGGTAACACCGGGGAGCTGTTTTTT. Translation: CASSHGRGNTGELFF.

This clone was counted once. The V gene is TRBV11-3, the J gene TRBJ1-1; perhaps TRBD1 as D (6 bases). Trimming left V 4 bases short and J 1 base short, with 16 bases between. The V gene's germline CDR1 is SGHNT and CDR2 YENEEA. CDR3 size: 16 residues. Here the CDR3 reads CASSSGGRVRNTEAFF. As DNA, the CDR3 is TGTGCCAGCAGCTCGGGGGGCAGGGTGAGGAACACTGAAGCTTTCTTT.

This clone was found a few times. The chain couples TRBV6-6 to TRBJ2-2, with 7 bases fitting TRBD1. The V segment lost 6 bases and the J segment 1 base; nucleotides outside the gene matches: 8. CDR3 size: 16 residues. Germline values: CDR1 MNHNY, CDR2 SVGAGI (reference sequence). CDR3 nucleotide sequence: TGTGCCAGCAGACCCCCGGGACAGTTGAACACCGGGGAGCTGTTTTTT. This encodes CASRPPGQLNTGELFF.